Only a few counts were recorded for the clone carrying this TCR beta chain. Its antigen is not known. Per germline, CDR1 LNHNV and CDR2 YYDKDF (reference sequence). The CDR3 totals 15 residues. Trimming left V 2 bases short and J 1 base short, with 8 bases between. This entry comes from a study of identical twins. Findings of the study overall: In cord blood, abundant beta clonotypes had fewer insertions; memory showed no trend.

Donors were all healthy Caucasians. A universal primer site came from template switching; cDNA carried unique molecular identifiers. One entry per CDR3 protein, called by TCRdb with MiXCR from the 5' RACE reads. The top ten hold less than 2.5% of the sample, which has approximately 280,000 distinct CDR3 sequences, approximately 8% seen once. The sample also formed part of further work on yellow fever vaccine responses in identical twins.

This chain joins TRBV15 and TRBJ2-2; TRBD2 is a possible D gene (5 bases). The sequence was obtained from a woman between 18 and 29 years old in good health. The specimen sequenced was memory (CD45RO+) T cells sorted from blood. The CDR3 region has the DNA TGTGCCACCAGCAGACGTGAGGGGAACACCGGGGAGCTGTTTTTT. Amino acid sequence: CATSRREGNTGELFF.